The 8 T cell receptor beta chains in this list originate from one sample, sequenced in a study of T cells in Graves' hyperthyroidism and ophthalmopathy. TCR beta CDR3 regions were amplified from RNA transcripts. HTBI primers were used for first-round RT-PCR of the TCR CDR3. MiXCR, run by TCRdb on the multiplex PCR reads, gives a single entry per CDR3 protein. Seen here are about 660,000 distinct CDR3 sequences, just under 45% observed once, and the top ten hold 7% to 7.5%. The sequencing sample was made of peripheral blood or thyroid tissue (not recorded which). These receptors were obtained from an adult man with Graves' disease, either hyperthyroidism or ophthalmopathy (not recorded which).

This chain links TRBV7-8 with TRBJ1-5, with D perhaps TRBD1 (6 bases). This CDR3 is built from 18 residues. Germline CDR1 and CDR2: SGHVS and FQNEAQ. The V and J ends lost 5 bases and 4 bases respectively, with 24 bases between them. The CDR3 spells CASSQDVGAGTRNQPQHF. The CDR3, as DNA: TGTGCCAGCAGCCAAGATGTGGGGGCAGGTACAAGGAATCAGCCCCAGCATTTT.

J is TRBJ1-1 and V is TRBV19; D might be TRBD1 (6 bases). Trimming pared 4 bases from V and 1 base from J, leaving 7 bases between. The CDR3 is made up of 13 amino acids. Germline values: CDR1 LNHDA, CDR2 SQIVND (reference sequence). Here the CDR3 DNA reads TGTGCCAGTAGTACCAGGGGGAACACTGAAGCTTTCTTT. Encoded protein: CASSTRGNTEAFF.

On this clonotype itself: One junction end disagrees with the germline gene, perhaps due to a read error. The genes are TRBV2 and TRBJ1-2; maybe TRBD1 (6 bases). This CDR3 spans 12 amino acids. Germline CDR1 SNHLY, CDR2 FYNNEI. The CDR3 sequence is CARSGQLCGYTF. The DNA of the CDR3 is TGTGCCAGGAGTGGACAGCTATGTGGCTACACCTTC.

The rearrangement joins TRBV29-1 to TRBJ1-3, with TRBD1 matching 7 bases. The CDR3 consists of 14 residues. The V gene's germline CDR1 is SQVTM and CDR2 ANQGSEA. V shed 4 bases and J 6 bases; nucleotides not matched to a gene: 9. CDR3 residues: CSVGEGGGENTIYF. For the CDR3, the DNA is TGCAGCGTTGGGGAAGGGGGCGGTGAAAACACCATATATTTT.

Comment on this clonotype: The junction departs from germline at one end; a sequencing error may be responsible. The rearrangement links TRBV7-9 to TRBJ1-4; D gene uncertain. There are 14 residues in the CDR3. CDR1 is SEHNR, CDR2 FQNEAQ, per germline (reference sequence). In DNA, the CDR3 is TGTGCCGGCAGCTCCTCCGGCGTCGATGAAAAACTGTTTTTT. Translating gives CAGSSSGVDEKLFF.

This clonotype has more than one count but fewer than ten. V gene TRBV2 combines with J gene TRBJ2-2, with no clear D. Germline V gene sequence: CDR1 SNHLY, CDR2 FYNNEI. This CDR3 comprises 15 residues. Trimming left V 3 bases short and J 6 bases short, with 14 bases between. The CDR3 DNA reads as TGTGCCAGCAGTGATCTGGTCGGTCAGGCCGGGGAGCTGTTTTTT. Residues: CASSDLVGQAGELFF.

This rearrangement joins TRBV5-1 to TRBJ2-5; 10 nucleotides align to TRBD1. Germline V gene lookup returns CDR1 SGHRS and CDR2 YFSETQ. With 3 bases clipped from V and 5 bases from J, the junction kept 7 bases outside the gene matches. This CDR3 comprises 15 residues. CDR3 in DNA: TGCGCCAGCAGCTCCGGGACAGGGGTTAAGGAGACCCAGTACTTC. Translation gives CASSSGTGVKETQYF. Using reference TRBV5-1 and TRBJ2-5 for the parts outside the CDR3, the full variable domain is KAGVTQTPRYLIKTRGQQVTLSCSPISGHRSVSWYQQTPGQGLQFLFEYFSETQRNKGNFPGRFSGRQFSNSRSEMNVSTLELGDSALYLCASSSGTGVKETQYFGPGTRLLVL.

This clonotype has just a few counts. V is TRBV20-1 and J is TRBJ2-7; a possible D gene is TRBD2 (5 bases). Trimming took 0 bases from V and 2 from J, leaving 11 bases between them. Germline V gene data show CDR1 as DFQATT and CDR2 as SNEGSKA (reference sequence). This CDR3 is built from 14 residues. The CDR3 loop reads CSARDPGRAYEQYF. The CDR3 bases are TGCAGTGCTAGAGATCCTGGGCGGGCCTACGAGCAGTACTTC.